A selection of T cell receptor beta chains follows, all from one sample in a study of cytomegalovirus exposure and HLA in healthy donors. Using immunoSEQ multiplex PCR, the repertoire was profiled, and TCRdb retains in-frame clones only, with some absent. The data hold approximately 45,000 clones, with about two thirds observed a single time. The sequenced sample was PBMCs. The receptors shown here come from a woman aged 30 to 39 in good health and CMV-seronegative. The CDR3 runs from the conserved cysteine through the conserved F or W. D genes are given only for firm matches. Only part of the rows carry a size: once, few, many, or a class if the clone is expanded.

TRBV29-1	NA	TRBJ1-1	NA	TGCAGCGTTGAAGGCGAGGCAGGGCAGAACACTGAAGCTTTCTTT	CSVEGEAGQNTEAFF
TRBV7-2	NA	TRBJ1-1	NA	TGTGCCAGCAGCTCAGAAACGGGGAACACTGAAGCTTTCTTT	CASSSETGNTEAFF
TRBV30	NA	TRBJ1-6	NA	TGTGCCTGGAGGAGGCTCGACAGTCCTTCCTATAATTCACCCCTCCACTTT	CAWRRLDSPSYNSPLHF
TRBV7-9	NA	TRBJ1-5	NA	TGTGCCAGCAGCTTAGACACAGGCTATCAGCCCCAGCATTTT	CASSLDTGYQPQHF
TRBV14	NA	TRBJ2-7	NA	TGTGCCAGCAGATGGGCGGGGCTCTCCTACGAGCAGTACTTC	CASRWAGLSYEQYF
TRBV7-9	NA	TRBJ1-1	NA	TGTGCCAGCAGCTTCGTGGGGGGTGAAGCTTTCTTT	CASSFVGGEAFF
TRBV13	NA	TRBJ2-5	NA	TGTGCCAGCAGCCTGACACATCAAGAGACCCAGTACTTC	CASSLTHQETQYF
TRBV29-1	TRBD1	TRBJ2-2	NA	TGCAGCGTGAATACAGGGGGCACCGGGGAGCTGTTTTTT	CSVNTGGTGELFF
TRBV18	NA	TRBJ2-5	once	TGTGCCAGCTCACCATCAATCACAGGAGAGACCCAGTACTTC	CASSPSITGETQYF
TRBV29-1	NA	TRBJ2-3	few	TGCAGCCTCCGGGGGACTAGCACAGATACGCAGTATTTT	CSLRGTSTDTQYF
TRBV5-1	NA	TRBJ1-2	NA	TGCGCCAGCAGCTTGGGGGGAGCCAGCGGCTACACCTTC	CASSLGGASGYTF
TRBV4-1	TRBD2	TRBJ2-2	few	TGCGCCAGCAGCCAAGACCCCCTGGGACTAGCGGGAGAGTCCGGGGAGCTGTTTTTT	CASSQDPLGLAGESGELFF
TRBV9	NA	TRBJ1-1	NA	TGTGCCAGCAGCGTTCCAGGGTACACTGAAGCTTTCTTT	CASSVPGYTEAFF
TRBV7-9	NA	TRBJ2-7	NA	TGTGCCAGCAGCCAAAGGGACTCCGAAAACTCCTACGAGCAGTACTTC	CASSQRDSENSYEQYF
TRBV5-1	NA	TRBJ1-1	NA	TGCGCCAGCAATGAGGTTTTCTTT	CASNEVFF
TRBV7-8	NA	TRBJ2-1	NA	TGTGCCAGCAGCGCCCGCCGAGCGGGTCTTGGCGATGAGCAGTTCTTC	CASSARRAGLGDEQFF
TRBV7-8	NA	TRBJ2-5	NA	TGTGCCAGCAGACCCTATCTCCAAGAGACCCAGTACTTC	CASRPYLQETQYF
TRBV13	TRBD2	TRBJ2-7	NA	TGTGCCAGCAGCTTAAGTCGAAGCGGGATCTACGAGCAGTACTTC	CASSLSRSGIYEQYF
TRBV5-1	NA	TRBJ2-3	NA	TGCGCCAGCAGCCCGGGTGCAGATACGCAGTATTTT	CASSPGADTQYF
TRBV10-3	TRBD2	TRBJ2-7	NA	TGTGCCATCAGTGCGGGACTAGCGGGAGTGGAGGAGCAGTACTTC	CAISAGLAGVEEQYF
TRBV7-7	TRBD1	TRBJ2-5	NA	TGTGCCAGCAGCTCTAGGGACAGGGGGAGTGAGACCCAGTACTTC	CASSSRDRGSETQYF
TRBV30	NA	TRBJ2-7	NA	TGTGCCTGGAGTATCGGGAAGAGGCAGTACTTC	CAWSIGKRQYF
TRBV5-1	TRBD2	TRBJ2-3	once	TGCGCCAGCACCCCAGCGGGGGGGTTAACAGATACGCAGTATTTT	CASTPAGGLTDTQYF
TRBV5-8	NA	TRBJ2-7	once	TGTGCCAGCAGCTTGCAGAGTCGGAGCTCCTACGAGCAGTACTTC	CASSLQSRSSYEQYF
TRBV30	TRBD2	TRBJ2-7	NA	TGTGCCTGGAGTGTAGCGGGGACCCAGCAGTACTTC	CAWSVAGTQQYF
TRBV19	NA	TRBJ1-5	NA	TGTGCCAGTAGTCAAGGAGCTAGCAATCAGCCCCAGCATTTT	CASSQGASNQPQHF
TRBV21-1	NA	TRBJ1-1	NA	TGTGCCAGCAACCAACCAGGGCAGCGGGGGACTGAAGCTTTCTTT	CASNQPGQRGTEAFF
TRBV6-1	NA	TRBJ2-7	NA	TGTGCCAGCAGTGTTCCGGTCTCCTACGAGCAGTACTTC	CASSVPVSYEQYF
TRBV19	TRBD1	TRBJ2-1	once	TGTGCCAGTAGTGCCCGGACAGGGGATTACAATGAGCAGTTCTTC	CASSARTGDYNEQFF